This TCR beta chain is drawn from a study of shared clonotypes between healthy human individuals. V was clipped by 4 bases and J by 3 bases, with 8 bases between them. Per germline, CDR1 ENHRY and CDR2 SYGVKD. The CDR3 totals 13 residues. Study-wide findings and caveats: Sampling covered blood only; tissue repertoires likely differ.

Selected positively for CCR7 and CD45RO-negative, naive CD8 cells excluded terminally differentiated effector memory CD45RA+ cells. As to this clone: Its antigen is currently unknown.

The data were produced by immunoSEQ multiplex PCR, yet TCRdb's version contains in-frame clones alone and is incomplete. The table has about 2 million clones, about 95% seen once. The chain couples TRBV10-3 to TRBJ2-3; a possible D gene is TRBD2 (6 bases). This sequence was found in a man between 18 and 35 years old in good health. The sequenced material came from naive CD8+ T cells sorted from blood. In DNA form, the CDR3 reads TGTGCCATCAGTGTGGAGGGTACAGATACGCAGTATTTT. This encodes CAISVEGTDTQYF.